One sample yielded the 14 T cell receptor beta chains listed below, sequenced in a study of OX40 agonist ivuxolimab in advanced cancers. Assay: immunoSEQ multiplex PCR; the TCRdb copy retains only in-frame clones and omits some. This sample has more than 65,000 clones, with around 90% found just once. Material: CD4+ or CD8+ T cells sorted from blood, obtained in a trial of the OX40 agonist ivuxolimab. These receptors all stem from an adult with an advanced solid tumor such as melanoma, head and neck, liver or kidney cancer.

This CDR3 is CASSFGRNEKLFF. DNA of the CDR3: TGTGCCAGCAGTTTCGGCAGGAATGAAAAACTGTTTTTT. This chain links TRBV28 with TRBJ1-4; D uncertain. Germline CDR1 MDHEN, CDR2 SYDVKM. This CDR3 region has 13 residues. V gave up 3 bases and J gave up 5 bases, with 7 bases separating them. Together with reference TRBV28 and TRBJ1-4, the CDR3 gives the full variable domain: DVKVTQSSRYLVKRTGEKVFLECVQDMDHENMFWYRQDPGLGLRLIYFSYDVKMKEKGDIPEGYSVSREKKERFSLILESASTNQTSMYLCASSFGRNEKLFFGSGTQLSVL.

The V gene is TRBV4-3, the J gene TRBJ2-1; 9 bases agree with TRBD2. The CDR3 totals 14 residues. Germline V CDR1 and CDR2: LGHNA, YSLEER. The ends lost 1 base at V and 9 bases at J; junction bases unmatched: 4. Here the CDR3 reads CASSQGGRVGEQFF. In nucleotides, the CDR3 is TGCGCCAGCAGCCAAGGCGGGAGGGTGGGTGAGCAGTTCTTC.

This clone came up once. The chain joins TRBV27 to TRBJ2-1; D is unresolved. The CDR3 sequence is 13 residues long. CDR1 and CDR2 from the germline V gene are MNHEY and SMNVEV (reference sequence). V lost 3 bases to trimming and J lost 9 bases, with 12 bases between them. The CDR3 here is CASSFKPWGEQFF. The CDR3 DNA sequence: TGTGCCAGCAGTTTTAAACCCTGGGGTGAGCAGTTCTTC.

The J gene is TRBJ2-7, the V gene TRBV5-1, with D possibly being TRBD2 (6 bases). The CDR3 spans 12 residues. Trimming took 10 bases from V and 3 from J, leaving 14 bases between them. CDR1 is SGHRS, CDR2 YFSETQ, per germline. CDR3 coding DNA: TGCGCCTCGGGGGAATCATTCTACGAGCAGTACTTC. Protein product: CASGESFYEQYF.

The rearrangement uses TRBV28 and TRBJ1-2; D unclear. Germline CDR1 is MDHEN and CDR2 is SYDVKM. V dropped 6 bases and J dropped 5 bases, with 7 bases sitting between them. The CDR3 is made up of 11 amino acids. The CDR3 reads CASSGLYGYTF. In nucleotides, the CDR3 is TGTGCCAGCAGCGGTCTTTATGGCTACACCTTC.

The rearrangement links TRBV2 to TRBJ1-5; D remains ambiguous. This CDR3 comprises 14 residues. The V gene's germline CDR1 is SNHLY and CDR2 FYNNEI. V was shortened by 8 bases and J by 2 bases, with 13 bases between the two germline ends. The CDR3 loop reads CASGESTGNQPQHF. The CDR3 bases are TGTGCCAGCGGGGAGTCAACGGGCAATCAGCCCCAGCATTTT.

Worth noting for this clone: Other DNA sequences of this sample code for an identical CDR3. The chain has TRBV4-2 and TRBJ2-7; TRBD2 agrees at 14 bases. Germline assignment: CDR1 LGHNA and CDR2 YNFKEQ. Unmatched junction bases numbered 2, after V lost 4 bases and J lost 3 bases. The CDR3 spans 15 residues. The CDR3 sequence: CASSLGLAGVYEQYF. CDR3 DNA: TGTGCCAGCAGCCTGGGACTAGCGGGAGTCTACGAGCAGTACTTC.

The sample holds one count of this clone. The rearrangement joins TRBV7-2 to TRBJ2-5, with D unresolved. The CDR3 extends over 14 amino acids. V lost 2 bases and J 1 base, leaving 8 bases between the germline ends. Germline V lookup: CDR1 SGHTA, CDR2 FQGNSA. The CDR3 coding sequence is TGTGCCAGCAGCTTAACACTCGTCCAAGAGACCCAGTACTTC. It codes for CASSLTLVQETQYF.

This clone showed up just once. V is TRBV29-1 and J is TRBJ2-7; D unclear. V was shortened by 6 bases and J by 5 bases, with 11 bases between the two germline ends. The germline gives CDR1 SQVTM, CDR2 ANQGSEA. CDR3 length equals 11 residues. The CDR3 protein is CSVQGTHEQYF. In DNA form, the CDR3 reads TGCAGCGTACAAGGCACCCACGAGCAGTACTTC.

The chain links TRBV5-4 to TRBJ2-1; 14 bases agree with TRBD2. The CDR3 has 19 residues. CDR1 is SGHNT and CDR2 is YYREEE in the germline V gene (reference sequence). V dropped 5 bases and J dropped 0; count of bases not matched to a gene: 10. The CDR3 region is CASSSKTSGRGSSYNEQFF. CDR3 nucleotide sequence: TGTGCCAGCAGTTCCAAGACTAGCGGGAGGGGGAGCTCCTACAATGAGCAGTTCTTC.

The chain couples TRBV6-5 to TRBJ2-1; 12 positions match TRBD2. V dropped 6 bases and J dropped 7; count of bases not matched to a gene: 7. Germline values: CDR1 MNHEY, CDR2 SVGAGI. The CDR3 contains 15 residues. The CDR3 bases are TGTGCCAGCAGCCAGACTAGCGGGAGTACTAATGAGCAGTTCTTC. It encodes CASSQTSGSTNEQFF.

This sequence joins TRBV11-3 and TRBJ2-1; 13 positions agree with TRBD2. The CDR3 extends over 16 amino acids. Per the germline V gene, CDR1 is SGHNT and CDR2 is YENEEA. After removal of 4 bases from V and 8 bases from J, the junction contained 8 bases not matched to a gene. CDR3 DNA: TGTGCCAGCAGCTCCGGACTAGCGGGAGTCTGGGATGAGCAGTTCTTC. Protein: CASSSGLAGVWDEQFF.

This chain connects TRBV21-1 to TRBJ2-5; the table's TRBD2 call for D was not verified on the DNA. TRBV21-1 is labeled a pseudogene. The CDR3 has 14 amino acids. The CDR3 DNA is TGTGTCAGGACACTAGCGGGTTGTTCGGAGACCCAGTACTTC. It yields the protein CVRTLAGCSETQYF.

The chain couples TRBV5-1 to TRBJ2-7; 9 positions agree with TRBD1. V shed 0 bases and J 0 bases; nucleotides not matched to a gene: 4. The CDR3 length is 16 residues. Germline CDR1 and CDR2: SGHRS and YFSETQ. DNA for the CDR3: TGCGCCAGCAGCTTGGATTGGGACAGGGCCTCCTACGAGCAGTACTTC. This encodes CASSLDWDRASYEQYF.